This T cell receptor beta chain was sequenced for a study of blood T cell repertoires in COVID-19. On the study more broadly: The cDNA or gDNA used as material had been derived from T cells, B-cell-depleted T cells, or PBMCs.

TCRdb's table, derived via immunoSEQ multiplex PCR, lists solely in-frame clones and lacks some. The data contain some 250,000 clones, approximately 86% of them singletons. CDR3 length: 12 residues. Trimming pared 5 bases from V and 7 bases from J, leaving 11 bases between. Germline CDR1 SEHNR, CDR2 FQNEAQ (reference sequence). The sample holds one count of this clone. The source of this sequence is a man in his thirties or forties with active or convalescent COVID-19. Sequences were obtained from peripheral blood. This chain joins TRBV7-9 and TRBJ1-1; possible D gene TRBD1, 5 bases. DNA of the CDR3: TGTGCCAGCAGCCTTGACAGTGATGAAGCTTTCTTT. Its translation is CASSLDSDEAFF.